The 11 T cell receptor beta chains below were found in one sample sequenced in a study of identical twins. TCRdb re-called the 5' RACE reads through MiXCR, storing one row per CDR3 protein. The table records around 480,000 distinct CDR3 sequences, 13% to 15% of them present only once. The data were also submitted as part of a second study, on yellow fever vaccine responses in identical twins.

Sequenced sample: CD4+ T cells sorted from blood. The receptors originated from a young woman in good health.

The sample holds many counts of this clonotype. The rearrangement uses TRBV5-1 and TRBJ2-2; D gene ambiguous. Germline values: CDR1 SGHRS, CDR2 YFSETQ. Trimming pared 2 bases from V and 6 bases from J, leaving 8 bases between. The CDR3 is 13 amino acids. The CDR3 nucleotides read TGCGCCAGCAGCTTAAGAGATTCCGGGGAGCTGTTTTTT. Translation: CASSLRDSGELFF.

In its sample, this clonotype was seen many times. The V gene is TRBV4-3, the J gene TRBJ2-1; D is unresolved. The CDR3 sequence is 13 residues long. The V end was cut by 0 bases, the J end by 9 bases, with 9 bases between. Per the germline V gene, CDR1 is LGHNA and CDR2 is YSLEER. The DNA for the CDR3 is TGCGCCAGCAGCCAAGATAATGTTCCTGAGCAGTTCTTC. This translates into CASSQDNVPEQFF.

This rearrangement joins TRBV12-3 or TRBV12-4 to TRBJ2-7, with 12 bases fitting TRBD2. The CDR3 totals 16 residues. Trimming at V came to 6 bases and at J to 0 bases, leaving 6 bases not matched to a gene. The CDR3 DNA reads as TGTGCCAGCAGGCGGACTAGCGGGGTGAGCTCCTACGAGCAGTACTTC. Amino acid sequence: CASRRTSGVSSYEQYF.

This clonotype was seen more than once but under ten times. V and J are TRBV12-3 or TRBV12-4 and TRBJ2-4; TRBD1 matches at 7 bases. Trimming at V came to 5 bases and at J to 4 bases, leaving 5 bases not matched to a gene. CDR3 length: 14 amino acids. In DNA form, the CDR3 reads TGTGCCAGCAGTCCCGGGACAGAAAAAAACATTCAGTACTTC. Protein: CASSPGTEKNIQYF.

CDR3 nucleotides: TGTGCTAGTGGCGCAGGACAGGGGGCGAACACCGGGGAGCTGTTTTTT. Its translation is CASGAGQGANTGELFF. The V gene is TRBV12-5, the J gene TRBJ2-2; 10 bases match TRBD1. The junction had 4 bases not matched to a gene; V was cut back by 6 bases and J by 0 bases. CDR1 is LGHNT and CDR2 is FRNRAP in the germline V gene. The CDR3 runs 16 residues.

The chain combines TRBV5-1 with TRBJ2-1; 10 nucleotides line up with TRBD2. CDR1 is SGHRS and CDR2 is YFSETQ in the germline V gene. The CDR3 runs 16 residues. J gave up 9 bases and V 4 bases, and 13 bases lay outside the gene matches. The CDR3 DNA follows: TGCGCCAGCAGCGGAGGGCTAGCGGGAGTCGGCATTGAGCAGTTCTTC. Its translation: CASSGGLAGVGIEQFF. Filled out from reference TRBV5-1 and TRBJ2-1, the complete variable domain reads KAGVTQTPRYLIKTRGQQVTLSCSPISGHRSVSWYQQTPGQGLQFLFEYFSETQRNKGNFPGRFSGRQFSNSRSEMNVSTLELGDSALYLCASSGGLAGVGIEQFFGPGTRLTVL.

This sequence joins TRBV3-1 and TRBJ1-4; 9 bases align to TRBD1. Germline trimming cut 3 bases from V and 8 bases from J; bases unmatched to any gene: 7. Germline lookup yields CDR1 LGHDT and CDR2 YNNKEL (reference sequence). The CDR3 length is 15 residues. The CDR3 region is CASSHRDRVAEKLFF. Written as DNA, the CDR3 is TGTGCCAGCAGCCACCGGGACAGGGTTGCGGAAAAACTGTTTTTT.

The chain uses TRBV3-1 and TRBJ2-5; D remains ambiguous. The CDR3 is made up of 16 amino acids. Germline loops: CDR1 LGHDT, CDR2 YNNKEL (reference sequence). Deletions cut 1 base from V and 2 bases from J, with 14 bases between. The CDR3 DNA sequence: TGTGCCAGCAGCCAAGGATTCCGACGGTCACAAGAGACCCAGTACTTC. Encoded protein: CASSQGFRRSQETQYF.

This clonotype was seen a handful of times. The chain couples TRBV5-1 to TRBJ2-2; TRBD2 aligns across 10 bases. The CDR3 consists of 18 residues. Germline V CDR1 and CDR2: SGHRS, YFSETQ. With V trimmed by 4 bases and J by 2 bases, 11 bases remained unmatched. The CDR3: CASSHSPSSGGNTGELFF. The DNA for the CDR3 is TGCGCCAGCAGCCACTCACCGTCTAGCGGGGGTAACACCGGGGAGCTGTTTTTT. Full variable domain (outside the CDR3, taken from reference TRBV5-1 and TRBJ2-2): KAGVTQTPRYLIKTRGQQVTLSCSPISGHRSVSWYQQTPGQGLQFLFEYFSETQRNKGNFPGRFSGRQFSNSRSEMNVSTLELGDSALYLCASSHSPSSGGNTGELFFGEGSRLTVL.

As regards this clonotype: At one end the junction does not follow the germline gene, possibly because of a read error. The chain has TRBV7-7 and TRBJ2-3, with D perhaps TRBD2 (6 bases). The CDR3 totals 16 residues. The V gene's germline CDR1 is SSHAT and CDR2 FNYEAQ (reference sequence). CDR3 in amino acids: CASSLGAGSRTDTQYF. Written as DNA, the CDR3 is TGTGCTAGCAGCTTAGGGGCCGGGAGCCGCACAGATACGCAGTATTTT.

The chain links TRBV28 to TRBJ2-2, with D uncertain. The CDR3 contains 17 residues. Per the germline V gene, CDR1 is MDHEN and CDR2 is SYDVKM. V lost 1 base and J lost 0, with 12 bases in between. CDR3 loop: CASSLSRRRTNTGELFF. Here the CDR3 DNA reads TGTGCCAGCAGTTTATCCCGGAGACGTACGAACACCGGGGAGCTGTTTTTT.